This record covers a single TCR beta chain. V gave up 4 bases and J gave up 4 bases, with 10 bases separating them. CDR1 is SEHNR and CDR2 is FQNEAQ in the germline V gene (reference sequence). This CDR3 has 13 residues. The sample is drawn from a study of blood T cell repertoires in COVID-19. Profiled with immunoSEQ multiplex PCR; TCRdb holds only in-frame clones, not every one. The sample holds 190,000 or so clones; about 89% are singletons and the top ten take roughly 8.1%. This rearrangement joins TRBV7-9 to TRBJ1-1; D unclear. The sequenced sample was PBMCs or T cells enriched from blood (not recorded which). The sequence came from a young woman who had recovered from COVID-19. CDR3 sequence: CASSSRSATEAFF. As DNA, the CDR3 is TGTGCCAGCAGCTCCAGGTCGGCCACTGAAGCTTTCTTT. Supplemented by reference TRBV7-9 and TRBJ1-1, the full variable domain reads DTGVSQNPRHKITKRGQNVTFRCDPISEHNRLYWYRQTLGQGPEFLTYFQNEAQLEKSRLLSDRFSAERPKGSFSTLEIQRTEQGDSAMYLCASSSRSATEAFFGQGTRLTVV.